The 21 T cell receptor beta chains below come from one sample, sequenced in a study of T cell changes during pregnancy in multiple sclerosis. Here immunoSEQ multiplex PCR was the method, and the copy in TCRdb shows in-frame clones only, minus some. The repertoire holds some 56,000 clones, with 92% as singletons. The source was CD4+ T cells from peripheral blood mononuclear cells, collected after pregnancy. Every receptor here comes from a female donor with multiple sclerosis, enrolled in a pregnancy study.

In DNA, the CDR3 is TGTGCCAGCTCACCCGAGACAGGGCAATACGAGCAGTACTTC. Its protein product is CASSPETGQYEQYF. The chain employs TRBV18 and TRBJ2-7, with TRBD1 matching over 7 bases. V trimming: 3 bases; J trimming: 4 bases; junction bases outside the gene matches: 6. Looked up from germline, CDR1 is KGHSH and CDR2 is LQKENI. This CDR3 is 14 amino acids long.

J is TRBJ2-7 and V is TRBV28, with 9 bases lining up with TRBD1. This CDR3 is 15 amino acids long. CDR1 and CDR2 from the germline V gene are MDHEN and SYDVKM. The junction had 7 bases not matched to a gene; V was cut back by 5 bases and J by 2 bases. This CDR3 reads CASSAQGAWAYEQYF. DNA for the CDR3: TGTGCCAGCAGTGCACAGGGGGCTTGGGCCTACGAGCAGTACTTC. Combining the CDR3 with reference TRBV28 and TRBJ2-7 gives the whole variable domain DVKVTQSSRYLVKRTGEKVFLECVQDMDHENMFWYRQDPGLGLRLIYFSYDVKMKEKGDIPEGYSVSREKKERFSLILESASTNQTSMYLCASSAQGAWAYEQYFGPGTRLTVT.

The J gene is TRBJ2-7, the V gene TRBV11-1; possibly TRBD1 for D (5 bases). CDR1 is SGHAT and CDR2 is FQDESV in the germline V gene (reference sequence). V shed 4 bases and J shed 0 bases, with 16 bases lying between them. The CDR3 covers 16 residues. CDR3 protein: CASSSYPVGPSYEQYF. The CDR3 bases are TGTGCCAGCAGCTCCTACCCGGTGGGGCCCTCCTACGAGCAGTACTTC.

The chain employs TRBV4-3 and TRBJ2-5; 8 nucleotides agree with TRBD2. This CDR3 region has 14 residues. Germline V CDR1 and CDR2: LGHNA, YSLEER. With V trimmed by 4 bases and J by 3 bases, 4 bases remained unmatched. The CDR3 region is CASSRGLGEETQYF. The CDR3 nucleotides read TGCGCCAGCAGCCGGGGACTAGGGGAAGAGACCCAGTACTTC.

The chain is built from TRBV30 and TRBJ1-2, with D possibly being TRBD1 (5 bases). The CDR3 spans 15 residues. The V end lost 4 bases, the J end lost 4 bases, and 19 bases lay between the germline ends. Germline values: CDR1 GTSNPN, CDR2 SVGIG (reference sequence). The CDR3 is CAWIRRGSHTYGYTF. In nucleotides, the CDR3 is TGTGCCTGGATCAGGAGGGGCAGCCACACCTATGGCTACACCTTC.

CDR3 nucleotide sequence: TGTGCCAGCGAACGGGGTCCATCCGGGGAGCTGTTTTTT. Residues: CASERGPSGELFF. The chain combines TRBV7-2 with TRBJ2-2, with TRBD2 as a possible D gene (5 bases). Germline-derived CDR1 and CDR2 are SGHTA and FQGNSA. The ends were cut back, 8 bases at V and 6 bases at J, with 13 bases in the middle. The CDR3 spans 13 residues. The whole variable domain, remainder taken from reference TRBV7-2 and TRBJ2-2, is GAGVSQSPSNKVTEKGKDVELRCDPISGHTALYWYRQSLGQGLEFLIYFQGNSAPDKSGLPSDRFSAERTGGSVSTLTIQRTQQEDSAVYLCASERGPSGELFFGEGSRLTVL.

The chain links TRBV4-2 to TRBJ1-1; a possible D gene is TRBD1 (5 bases). This CDR3 has 15 residues. CDR1 and CDR2 from the germline V gene are LGHNA and YNFKEQ. V lost 2 bases, J lost 1 base, and 11 bases lay in between. The CDR3 reads CASSQPGGTNTEAFF. CDR3 bases: TGTGCCAGCAGCCAACCTGGGGGGACGAACACTGAAGCTTTCTTT.

This clone was counted only a few times. V usage is TRBV4-3 and J usage is TRBJ1-1; 12 positions match TRBD1. J gave up 4 bases and V 4 bases, and 4 bases lay outside the gene matches. Germline CDR1 is LGHNA and CDR2 is YSLEER. CDR3 length: 15 residues. As DNA, the CDR3 is TGCGCCAGCAGCCGGGGGACAGGGGGCTTCACTGAAGCTTTCTTT. Translation gives CASSRGTGGFTEAFF.

This sequence joins TRBV2 and TRBJ2-3; 8 bases align to TRBD1. Per the germline V gene, CDR1 is SNHLY and CDR2 is FYNNEI. The CDR3 runs 16 residues. The trim removed 4 bases at V and 0 bases at J, leaving 6 bases unmatched. CDR3 protein: CASSGGQGRSTDTQYF. For the CDR3, the DNA is TGTGCCAGCAGTGGAGGACAGGGAAGGAGCACAGATACGCAGTATTTT.

The V call is TRBV5-1, the J call TRBJ2-5, with 9 bases that match TRBD1. The V gene's germline CDR1 is SGHRS and CDR2 YFSETQ. The V and J ends lost 4 bases and 4 bases, in that order; junction bases with no gene match: 11. The CDR3 spans 16 residues. The CDR3 nucleotides are TGCGCCAGCAGCACCCGGGGACAGGGCGCCACAGAGACCCAGTACTTC. Translated, it gives CASSTRGQGATETQYF.

The chain employs TRBV19 and TRBJ2-7; 7 bases align to TRBD1. Germline V CDR1 and CDR2: LNHDA, SQIVND (reference sequence). The CDR3 has 14 amino acids. Trimming cost V 3 bases and J 7 bases; bases outside gene matches: 9. CDR3 coding DNA: TGTGCCAGTAGTATCACACAGGGGCGGTGGGAGCAGTACTTC. It encodes CASSITQGRWEQYF. The entire variable domain, with the rest obtained from reference TRBV19 and TRBJ2-7, is as follows: DGGITQSPKYLFRKEGQNVTLSCEQNLNHDAMYWYRQDPGQGLRLIYYSQIVNDFQKGDIAEGYSVSREKKESFPLTVTSAQKNPTAFYLCASSITQGRWEQYFGPGTRLTVT.

The chain couples TRBV7-2 to TRBJ1-4; D is unresolved. This CDR3 is 15 amino acids long. CDR1 and CDR2 from the germline V gene are SGHTA and FQGNSA. Trimming removed 5 bases at V and 4 bases at J, with 14 bases between. The CDR3 loop is CASSPGQVNNEKLFF. Written as DNA, the CDR3 is TGTGCCAGCAGCCCTGGGCAGGTTAATAATGAAAAACTGTTTTTT.

This sequence joins TRBV27 and TRBJ2-7; 10 bases are a match to TRBD1. The length of the CDR3 is 15 residues. From germline, CDR1 is MNHEY and CDR2 SMNVEV (reference sequence). The J segment lost 6 bases and the V segment lost 5 bases, leaving 10 bases of the junction unmatched. DNA of the CDR3: TGTGCCAGCAGTCCTCCCCGGGACAGGGGCTTCGAGCAGTACTTC. This translates into CASSPPRDRGFEQYF.

This sequence joins TRBV11-3 and TRBJ2-1; D perhaps matches TRBD2 (5 bases). Germline V gene lookup returns CDR1 SGHNT and CDR2 YENEEA. Trimming pared 4 bases from V and 9 bases from J, leaving 13 bases between. This CDR3 contains 13 residues. The CDR3 reads CASSSTELGEQFF. DNA of the CDR3: TGTGCCAGCAGCTCAACCGAACTAGGTGAGCAGTTCTTC.

The chain is built from TRBV10-3 and TRBJ1-1, with 11 bases identical to TRBD1. Trimming at V came to 4 bases and at J to 3 bases, leaving 4 bases not matched to a gene. The germline V gene has CDR1 ENHRY and CDR2 SYGVKD. The length of the CDR3 is 15 residues. This CDR3 is CAISVGGQGDTEAFF. The CDR3 coding sequence is TGTGCCATCAGTGTAGGGGGACAGGGGGACACTGAAGCTTTCTTT.

The J gene is TRBJ2-7, the V gene TRBV14, with D tentatively TRBD2 (7 bases). In germline, CDR1 is SGHDN, CDR2 FVKESK. Trimming stripped 2 bases from V and 7 bases from J, with 21 bases between. The CDR3 loop spans 16 amino acids. CDR3 in amino acids: CASSQRGGTTLREQYF. CDR3 DNA sequence: TGTGCCAGCAGCCAAAGGGGGGGGACAACCCTACGGGAGCAGTACTTC.

The V and J genes are TRBV11-1 and TRBJ1-2; possible D gene TRBD1, 5 bases. This CDR3 has 12 residues. Germline V gives CDR1 SGHAT, CDR2 FQDESV (reference sequence). V lost 1 base and J lost 7, with 7 bases in between. CDR3 in DNA: TGTGCCAGCAGCTTAGAAGGGGTTGGCTACACCTTC. Amino acid sequence: CASSLEGVGYTF. Complete variable domain (other parts from reference TRBV11-1 and TRBJ1-2): EAEVAQSPRYKITEKSQAVAFWCDPISGHATLYWYRQILGQGPELLVQFQDESVVDDSQLPKDRFSAERLKGVDSTLKIQPAELGDSAMYLCASSLEGVGYTFGSGTRLTVV.

The gene calls are TRBV6-5 and TRBJ2-2; a weak D match, TRBD1 (5 bases). The V end lost 2 bases, the J end lost 6 bases, and 10 bases lay between the germline ends. The CDR3 contains 14 residues. From germline, CDR1 is MNHEY and CDR2 SVGAGI. The CDR3 sequence: CASSYQGRAGELFF. As DNA, the CDR3 is TGTGCCAGCAGTTACCAGGGTCGCGCCGGGGAGCTGTTTTTT.

The J gene is TRBJ1-5, the V gene TRBV7-8, with 8 bases matching TRBD1. The germline CDR1 and CDR2 sequences are SGHVS and FQNEAQ. The CDR3 consists of 17 residues. Trimming removed 2 bases from V and 6 bases from J; junction bases left unmatched: 12. The CDR3 DNA reads TGTGCCAGCAGCTTAAACCCGGGACAGGCCTTGGGTCAGCCCCAGCATTTT. Translating it yields CASSLNPGQALGQPQHF.

V usage is TRBV21-1 and J usage is TRBJ1-2; TRBD1, the table's D call, lacks a check against the DNA. TRBV21-1 constitutes a pseudogene. This CDR3 has 15 residues. The CDR3 is CASSSWDRAYYGYTF. The CDR3 nucleotides are TGTGCCAGCAGCTCGTGGGACAGGGCTTACTATGGCTACACCTTC.

J is TRBJ2-3 and V is TRBV5-1; TRBD1 is a possible D gene (5 bases). Trimming shortened V by 4 bases and J by 3 bases, and 15 bases separated the two germline ends. Germline CDR1 and CDR2: SGHRS and YFSETQ. The CDR3 runs 15 residues. The CDR3 DNA is TGCGCCAGCAGCCCCCCTCGGCAGGGAACAGATACGCAGTATTTT. It specifies CASSPPRQGTDTQYF. The full variable domain, completed using reference TRBV5-1 and TRBJ2-3, is KAGVTQTPRYLIKTRGQQVTLSCSPISGHRSVSWYQQTPGQGLQFLFEYFSETQRNKGNFPGRFSGRQFSNSRSEMNVSTLELGDSALYLCASSPPRQGTDTQYFGPGTRLTVL.